This T cell receptor beta chain was observed in a study of early T cells in non-severe SARS-CoV-2 infection. Trimming stripped 4 bases from V and 9 bases from J, with 19 bases between. Germline CDR1 SQVTM, CDR2 ANQGSEA. The CDR3 runs to 13 residues. TCRdb redid the calling of the 5' RACE reads with MiXCR, one entry per CDR3 protein. Of about 130,000 distinct CDR3 sequences listed, 14% to 15% are singletons. What was sequenced was whole blood. The TCR comes from an adult who was a healthcare worker with PCR-confirmed SARS-CoV-2 infection or an uninfected control (not recorded which). V gene TRBV29-1 combines with J gene TRBJ2-7; D perhaps matches TRBD1 (5 bases). The CDR3 here is CSVVDSPSGGQYF. The CDR3 DNA reads as TGCAGCGTTGTCGACAGTCCGTCCGGCGGGCAGTACTTC.